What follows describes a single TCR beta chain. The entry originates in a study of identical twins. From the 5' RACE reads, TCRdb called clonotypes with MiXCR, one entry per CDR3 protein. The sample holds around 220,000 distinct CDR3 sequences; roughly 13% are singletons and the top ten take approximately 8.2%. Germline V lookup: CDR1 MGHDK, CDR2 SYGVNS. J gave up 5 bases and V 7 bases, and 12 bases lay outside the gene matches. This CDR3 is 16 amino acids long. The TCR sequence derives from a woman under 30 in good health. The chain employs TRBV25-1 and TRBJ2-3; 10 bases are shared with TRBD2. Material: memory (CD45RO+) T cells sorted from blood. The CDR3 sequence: CASNDRASGRRDTQYF. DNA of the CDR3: TGTGCCAGCAATGATCGGGCTAGCGGGAGAAGAGATACGCAGTATTTT.